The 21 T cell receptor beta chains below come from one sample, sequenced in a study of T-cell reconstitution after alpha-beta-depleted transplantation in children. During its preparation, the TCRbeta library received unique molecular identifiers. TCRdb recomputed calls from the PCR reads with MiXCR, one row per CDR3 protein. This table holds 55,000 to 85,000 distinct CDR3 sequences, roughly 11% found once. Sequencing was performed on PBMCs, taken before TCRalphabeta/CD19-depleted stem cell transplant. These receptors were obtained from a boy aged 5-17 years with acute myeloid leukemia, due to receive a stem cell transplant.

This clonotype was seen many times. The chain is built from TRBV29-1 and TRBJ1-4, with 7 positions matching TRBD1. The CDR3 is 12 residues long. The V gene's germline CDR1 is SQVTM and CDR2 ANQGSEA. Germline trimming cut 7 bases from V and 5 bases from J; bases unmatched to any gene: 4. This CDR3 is CSATGENEKLFF. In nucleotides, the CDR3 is TGCAGCGCCACAGGGGAGAATGAAAAACTGTTTTTT.

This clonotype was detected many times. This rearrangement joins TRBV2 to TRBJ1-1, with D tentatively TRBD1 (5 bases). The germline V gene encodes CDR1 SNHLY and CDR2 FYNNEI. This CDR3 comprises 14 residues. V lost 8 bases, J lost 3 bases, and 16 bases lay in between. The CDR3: CASAGGGIDTEAFF. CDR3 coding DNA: TGTGCCAGCGCGGGGGGAGGCATCGACACTGAAGCTTTCTTT.

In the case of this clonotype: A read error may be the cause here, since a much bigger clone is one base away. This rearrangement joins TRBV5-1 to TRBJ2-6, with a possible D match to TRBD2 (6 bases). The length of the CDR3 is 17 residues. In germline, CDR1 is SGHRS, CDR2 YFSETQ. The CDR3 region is CASSPIGGMTGANVLNF. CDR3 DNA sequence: TGCGCCAGCAGCCCCATCGGGGGTATGACTGGGGCCAACGTCCTGAATTTC.

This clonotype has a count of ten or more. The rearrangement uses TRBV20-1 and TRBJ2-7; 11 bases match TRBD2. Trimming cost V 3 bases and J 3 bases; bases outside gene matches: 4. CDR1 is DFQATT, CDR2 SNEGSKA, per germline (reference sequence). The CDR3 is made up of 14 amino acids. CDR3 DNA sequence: TGCAGTGCTAGTTCGGGACTAGCGGTCTACGAGCAGTACTTC. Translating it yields CSASSGLAVYEQYF.

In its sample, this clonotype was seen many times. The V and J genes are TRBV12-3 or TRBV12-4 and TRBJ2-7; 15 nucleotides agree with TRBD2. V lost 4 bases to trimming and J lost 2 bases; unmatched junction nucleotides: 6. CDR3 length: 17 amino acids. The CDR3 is CASSSGLAGGPPYEQYF. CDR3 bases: TGTGCCAGCAGTTCCGGACTAGCGGGAGGGCCCCCCTACGAGCAGTACTTC.

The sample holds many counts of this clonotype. The CDR3 bases are TGTGCCAGCAGGGAGACAGCGAACTATGGCTACACCTTC. Translated, it gives CASRETANYGYTF. The chain recombines TRBV11-2 with TRBJ1-2; D perhaps matches TRBD1 (5 bases). V gave up 6 bases and J gave up 2 bases, with 10 bases separating them. The CDR3 has 13 amino acids. CDR1 and CDR2 from the germline V gene are SGHAT and FQNNGV.

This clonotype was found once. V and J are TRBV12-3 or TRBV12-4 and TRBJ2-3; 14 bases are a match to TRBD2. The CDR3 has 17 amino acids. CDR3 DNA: TGTACCATCAGTTCTGACTGGGGACTAGCGGGAGCAGATACGCAGTATTTT. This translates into CTISSDWGLAGADTQYF.

The CDR3 DNA reads TGTGCCAGCAGTGCAAATTCGAATCTCTACGAGCAGTACTTC. Translated, it gives CASSANSNLYEQYF. The chain is built from TRBV27 and TRBJ2-7; unclear D gene. V was shortened by 5 bases and J by 3 bases, with 14 bases between the two germline ends. This CDR3 is 14 amino acids long. Germline V CDR1 and CDR2: MNHEY, SMNVEV (reference sequence).

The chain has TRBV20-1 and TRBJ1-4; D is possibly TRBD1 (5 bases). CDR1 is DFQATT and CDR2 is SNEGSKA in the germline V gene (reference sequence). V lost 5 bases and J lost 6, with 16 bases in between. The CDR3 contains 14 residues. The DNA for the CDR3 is TGCAGTGCTCCCATCGGGGGGGGGGATGAAAAACTGTTTTTT. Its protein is CSAPIGGGDEKLFF.

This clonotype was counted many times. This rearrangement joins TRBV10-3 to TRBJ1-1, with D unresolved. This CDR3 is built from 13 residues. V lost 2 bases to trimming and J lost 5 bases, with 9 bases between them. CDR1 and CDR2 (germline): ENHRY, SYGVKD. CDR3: CAISEAGSTEAFF. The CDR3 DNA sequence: TGTGCCATCAGTGAGGCAGGATCAACTGAAGCTTTCTTT.

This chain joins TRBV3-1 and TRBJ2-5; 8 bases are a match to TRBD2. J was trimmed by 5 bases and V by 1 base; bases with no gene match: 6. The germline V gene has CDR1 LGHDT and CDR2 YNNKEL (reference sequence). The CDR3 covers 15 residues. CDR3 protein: CASSQGGLGVETQYF. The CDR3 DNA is TGTGCCAGCAGCCAAGGGGGACTAGGAGTTGAGACCCAGTACTTC.

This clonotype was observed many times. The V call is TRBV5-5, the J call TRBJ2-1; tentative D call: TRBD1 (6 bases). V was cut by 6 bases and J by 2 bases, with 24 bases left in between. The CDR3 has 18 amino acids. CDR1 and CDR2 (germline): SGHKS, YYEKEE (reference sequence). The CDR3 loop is CASTENRDLPWPYNEQFF. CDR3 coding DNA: TGTGCCAGCACCGAAAACAGGGATCTCCCTTGGCCCTACAATGAGCAGTTCTTC.

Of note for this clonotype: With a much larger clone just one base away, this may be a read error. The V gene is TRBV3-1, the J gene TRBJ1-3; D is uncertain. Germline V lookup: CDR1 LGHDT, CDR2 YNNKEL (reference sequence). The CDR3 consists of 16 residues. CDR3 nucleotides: TGTGCCAGCAGTAACCGGGCCTGGCACTCTGGAAACCCCATATATTTT. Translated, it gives CASSNRAWHSGNPIYF.

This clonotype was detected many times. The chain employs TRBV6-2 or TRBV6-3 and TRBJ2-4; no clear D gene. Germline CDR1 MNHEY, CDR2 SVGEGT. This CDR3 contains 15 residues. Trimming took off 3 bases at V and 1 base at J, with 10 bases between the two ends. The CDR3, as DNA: TGTGCCAGCAGTTATGTTGCCGGGGCCAAAAACATTCAGTACTTC. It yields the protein CASSYVAGAKNIQYF.

The CDR3 spells CSVSSGGLSGNTIYF. For the CDR3, the DNA is TGCAGCGTATCATCCGGGGGCCTCTCTGGAAACACCATATATTTT. The V call is TRBV29-1, the J call TRBJ1-3, with D maybe TRBD1 (6 bases). CDR1 is SQVTM and CDR2 is ANQGSEA in the germline V gene. The length of the CDR3 is 15 residues. Trimming removed 6 bases from V and 0 bases from J, with 15 bases in between.

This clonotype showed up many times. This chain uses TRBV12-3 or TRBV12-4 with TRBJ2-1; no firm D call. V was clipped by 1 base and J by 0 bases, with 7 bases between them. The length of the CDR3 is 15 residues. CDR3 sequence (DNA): TGTGCCAGCAGTTTAGATTGGGACTCCTACAATGAGCAGTTCTTC. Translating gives CASSLDWDSYNEQFF.

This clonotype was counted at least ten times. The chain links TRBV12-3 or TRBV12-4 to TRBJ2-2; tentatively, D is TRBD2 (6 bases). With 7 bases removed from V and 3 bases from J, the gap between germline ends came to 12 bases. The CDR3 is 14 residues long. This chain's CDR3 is CASKPGLHTGELFF. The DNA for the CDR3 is TGTGCCAGCAAACCGGGACTTCACACCGGGGAGCTGTTTTTT.

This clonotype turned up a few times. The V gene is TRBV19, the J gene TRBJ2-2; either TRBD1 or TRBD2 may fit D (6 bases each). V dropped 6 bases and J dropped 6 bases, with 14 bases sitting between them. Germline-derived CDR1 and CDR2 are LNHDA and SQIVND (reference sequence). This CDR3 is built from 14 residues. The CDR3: CASRRGVMSGELFF. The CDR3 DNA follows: TGTGCCAGTAGAAGGGGGGTTATGTCCGGGGAGCTGTTTTTT. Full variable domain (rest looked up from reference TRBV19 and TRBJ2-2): DGGITQSPKYLFRKEGQNVTLSCEQNLNHDAMYWYRQDPGQGLRLIYYSQIVNDFQKGDIAEGYSVSREKKESFPLTVTSAQKNPTAFYLCASRRGVMSGELFFGEGSRLTVL.

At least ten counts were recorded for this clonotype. The CDR3 protein is CSAWGDERHEKLFF. CDR3 DNA sequence: TGCAGTGCTTGGGGGGACGAGAGGCATGAAAAACTGTTTTTT. The V call is TRBV20-1, the J call TRBJ1-4, with D tentatively TRBD1 (5 bases). CDR1 is DFQATT and CDR2 is SNEGSKA in the germline V gene (reference sequence). The CDR3 is 14 residues long. Trimming pared 5 bases from V and 6 bases from J, leaving 16 bases between.

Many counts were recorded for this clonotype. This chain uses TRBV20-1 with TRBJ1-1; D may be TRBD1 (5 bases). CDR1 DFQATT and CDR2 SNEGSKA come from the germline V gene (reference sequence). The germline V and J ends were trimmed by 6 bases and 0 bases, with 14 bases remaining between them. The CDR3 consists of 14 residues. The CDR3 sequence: CSAPQRGLNTEAFF. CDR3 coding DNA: TGCAGTGCACCCCAGAGGGGACTGAACACTGAAGCTTTCTTT.

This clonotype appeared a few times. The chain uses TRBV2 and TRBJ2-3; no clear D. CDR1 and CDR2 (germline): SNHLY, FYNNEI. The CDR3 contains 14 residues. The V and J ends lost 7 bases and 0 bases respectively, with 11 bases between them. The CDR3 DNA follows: TGTGCCAGCAAAGGAAGCATTAGCACAGATACGCAGTATTTT. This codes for CASKGSISTDTQYF. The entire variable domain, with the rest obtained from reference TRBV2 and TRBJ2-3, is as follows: EPEVTQTPSHQVTQMGQEVILRCVPISNHLYFYWYRQILGQKVEFLVSFYNNEISEKSEIFDDQFSVERPDGSNFTLKIRSTKLEDSAMYFCASKGSISTDTQYFGPGTRLTVL.